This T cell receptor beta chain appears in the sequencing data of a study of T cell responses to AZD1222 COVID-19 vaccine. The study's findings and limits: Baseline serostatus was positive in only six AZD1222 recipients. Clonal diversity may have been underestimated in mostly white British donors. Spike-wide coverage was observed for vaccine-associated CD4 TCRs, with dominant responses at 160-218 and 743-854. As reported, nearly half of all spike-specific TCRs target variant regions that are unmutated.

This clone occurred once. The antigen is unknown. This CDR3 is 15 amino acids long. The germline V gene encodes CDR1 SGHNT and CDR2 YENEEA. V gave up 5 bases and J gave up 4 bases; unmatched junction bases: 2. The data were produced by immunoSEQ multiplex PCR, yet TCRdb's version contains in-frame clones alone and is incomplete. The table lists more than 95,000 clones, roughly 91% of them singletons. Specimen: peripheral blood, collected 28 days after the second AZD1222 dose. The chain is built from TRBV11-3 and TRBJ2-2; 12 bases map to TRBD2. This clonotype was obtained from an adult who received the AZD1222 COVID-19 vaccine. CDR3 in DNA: TGTGCCAGCAGCCAACTAGCGGGGGGCACCGGGGAGCTGTTTTTT. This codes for CASSQLAGGTGELFF.